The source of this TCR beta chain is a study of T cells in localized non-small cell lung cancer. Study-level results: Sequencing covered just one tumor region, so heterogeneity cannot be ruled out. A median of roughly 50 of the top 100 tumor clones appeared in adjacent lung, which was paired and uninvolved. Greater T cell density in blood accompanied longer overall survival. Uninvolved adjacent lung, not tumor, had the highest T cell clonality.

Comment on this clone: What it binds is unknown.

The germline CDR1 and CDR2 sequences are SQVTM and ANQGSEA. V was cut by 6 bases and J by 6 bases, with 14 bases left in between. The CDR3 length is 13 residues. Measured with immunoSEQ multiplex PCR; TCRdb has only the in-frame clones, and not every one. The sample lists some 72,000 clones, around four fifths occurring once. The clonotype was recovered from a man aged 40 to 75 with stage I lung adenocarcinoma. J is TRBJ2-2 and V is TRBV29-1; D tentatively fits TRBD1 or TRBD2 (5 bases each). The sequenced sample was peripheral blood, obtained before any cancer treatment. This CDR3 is CSVPRGTPGELFF. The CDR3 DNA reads TGCAGCGTCCCCCGGGGCACTCCCGGGGAGCTGTTTTTT.